This T cell receptor beta chain stems from a study of OX40 agonist ivuxolimab in advanced cancers. About the full investigation: Ivuxolimab was an agonistic, fully human IgG2 monoclonal antibody directed against OX40 (CD134), a costimulatory receptor. Intravenous ivuxolimab was administered to patients every 2 weeks at six dose levels: 0.01, 0.1, 0.3, 1.5, 3 and 10 mg/kg. Among the roughly 52 dose-escalation patients, some 19 had hepatocellular carcinoma, roughly 15 melanoma, 9 renal cell carcinoma and 9 head and neck cancer. The dose-escalation cohort was about 83% male with a mean age of approximately 60 years, ranging from 23 to 79. Prior anti-PD-1, anti-PD-L1 or anti-CTLA-4 therapy was permitted, and checkpoint inhibitors had been received by approximately 39% of dose-escalation patients. Three dose-escalation patients achieved partial responses, one with hepatocellular carcinoma and two with cutaneous melanoma. The point of sequencing TCRbeta in the periphery was to test whether ivuxolimab changed TCR sequence diversity and drove clonal T-cell expansion. The paper reports the monotherapy dose-escalation portion (N of about 47 patients) of the phase I ivuxolimab trial. Study-wide conclusions, independent of this receptor: On average, CD8+ T cells showed more expanded clones than CD4+ T cells after ivuxolimab. In the 0.1-3.0 mg/kg groups, partial responders were among the patients with the lowest normalized peripheral clonal expansion, particularly in CD8+ T cells. Low levels of normalized T-cell clonal expansion were also seen in some nonresponding patients. Clonal expansion of both CD4+ and CD8+ blood T cells was observed from baseline to week 6 at doses 0.1 to 3.0 mg/kg. Antigen specificity was not determined for the clonally expanded peripheral T cells.

The trial excluded patients who had a history of autoimmune disease or who were on systemic immunosuppression. In every dose cohort, peripheral blood was drawn for TCR sequencing at baseline, cycle 4 day 1, and cycle 7 day 1. The samples were drawn from a first-in-human, open-label, multicenter phase I dose-escalation trial of ivuxolimab. Adults with locally advanced or metastatic melanoma, renal cell, hepatocellular, or head and neck squamous cell carcinoma were enrolled in the trial. Before TCR sequencing, CD4+ and CD8+ T cells were separately sorted from peripheral blood. Judged by its sample share, this clone qualifies as medium-sized (0.01 to 0.1%). No antigen is known for it. No much larger clonotype is one base removed from it; base qualities were not supplied. Including the terminal cysteine and phenylalanine, the CDR3 comprises 14 residues. Of the read, only the CDR3 DNA is kept; its 42 bases are in frame from base 1. Via the germline V gene, CDR1 is SGHVS and CDR2 FQNEAQ. V was cut back by 0 bases and J by 4 bases, leaving a gap of 9 bases between them.

Genomic DNA was isolated from the sorted cells so that the TCRbeta CDR3 region could be sequenced. The immunoSEQ Assay was used to sequence the TCRbeta CDR3 regions. TCRdb took this table from immuneACCESS and kept in-frame rearrangements with V and J called. Such tables lack part of the clones; where checked against another copy, unresolved V genes explain under half of the gap, and the rest is unexplained. This sample gives about 32,000 clones in total; under 85% of them show up just once. The ten largest clones take up about a sixth of the sample. The sequence links TRBV7-8 to TRBJ1-2, with no D gene named confidently. The sequence came from an adult with an advanced solid tumor such as melanoma, head and neck, liver or kidney cancer. Material: CD4+ or CD8+ T cells sorted from blood, obtained in a trial of the OX40 agonist ivuxolimab. The CDR3 in this case is CASSLALAAYGYTF. The nucleotide sequence reads TGTGCCAGCAGCTTAGCGCTGGCAGCCTATGGCTACACCTTC.